The next 3 T cell receptor beta chains were all read from a single sample in a study of tumor-infiltrating lymphocytes in primary liver carcinoma. The authors took blood RNA from unsorted whole blood and also extracted germline DNA. Total RNA amounting to roughly 450 ng was the source from which TCR beta cDNA was made with a constant-region primer. Three nested multiplex PCR rounds, a slightly modified ARM-PCR method, built the TCR beta libraries. The study ran its first two PCR rounds for approximately 10 cycles each, using TRBV1-TRBV30 forward primers and a C-beta reverse primer. Using its own MiXCR run on the multiplex PCR reads, TCRdb lists one record per CDR3 protein. The sample carries fewer than 350,000 distinct CDR3 sequences, 65% recorded once. The sample taken for sequencing was peripheral blood. All receptors come from a man aged 40-49 years with primary liver carcinoma and hepatitis B virus infection.

A word on this clonotype: Relative to the germline gene, one junction end is altered; a read error may explain this. The rearrangement uses TRBV11-2 and TRBJ2-1; TRBD1 aligns across 7 bases. The CDR3 loop spans 16 amino acids. The germline CDR1 and CDR2 sequences are SGHAT and FQNNGV. The CDR3 DNA follows: TGTGCCAGCAGCTGGACGGACAGGAATGTCTACATTGAGCAGTTCTTC. Translation gives CASSWTDRNVYIEQFF. Based on the CDR3 plus reference TRBV11-2 and TRBJ2-1, the full variable domain is EAGVAQSPRYKIIEKRQSVAFWCNPISGHATLYWYQQILGQGPKLLIQFQNNGVVDDSQLPKDRFSAERLKGVDSTLKIQPAKLEDSAVYLCASSWTDRNVYIEQFFGPGTRLTVL.

This clonotype has only one observation. Mismatch with germline at one junction end may stem from a read error. The CDR3 sequence: CNVEATPRSTDTQYF. The CDR3 DNA is TGCAACGTTGAAGCCACCCCGCGGAGCACAGATACGCAGTATTTT. The chain carries TRBV29-1 and TRBJ2-3; the D is unclear. Germline V gene lookup returns CDR1 SQVTM and CDR2 ANQGSEA. The CDR3 runs 15 residues.

This chain links TRBV24-1 with TRBJ1-1; D is unclear. This CDR3 spans 13 amino acids. V lost 2 bases to trimming and J lost 8 bases, with 11 bases between them. CDR1 is KGHDR and CDR2 is SFDVKD in the germline V gene. The DNA of the CDR3 is TGTGCCACCAGTGATTCGTCATTTTCAGAAGCTTTCTTT. Encoded protein: CATSDSSFSEAFF.